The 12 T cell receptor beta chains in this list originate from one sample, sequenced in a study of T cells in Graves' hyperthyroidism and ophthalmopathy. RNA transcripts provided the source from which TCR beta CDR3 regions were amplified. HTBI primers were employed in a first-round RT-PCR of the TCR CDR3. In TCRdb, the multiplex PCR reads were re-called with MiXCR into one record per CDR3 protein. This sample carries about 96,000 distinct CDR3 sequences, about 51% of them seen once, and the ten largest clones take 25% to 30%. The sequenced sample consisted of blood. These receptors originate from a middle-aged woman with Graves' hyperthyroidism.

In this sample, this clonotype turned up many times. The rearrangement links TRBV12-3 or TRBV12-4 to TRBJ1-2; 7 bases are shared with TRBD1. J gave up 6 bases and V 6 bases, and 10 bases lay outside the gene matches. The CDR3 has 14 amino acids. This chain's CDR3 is CASRPGTEYNGYTF. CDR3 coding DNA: TGTGCCAGCAGACCGGGGACAGAATACAATGGCTACACCTTC.

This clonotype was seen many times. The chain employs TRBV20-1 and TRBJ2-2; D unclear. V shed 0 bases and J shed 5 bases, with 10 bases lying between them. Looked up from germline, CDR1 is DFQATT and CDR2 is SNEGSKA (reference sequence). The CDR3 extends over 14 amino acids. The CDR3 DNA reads TGCAGTGCTAGAGATCTCAAAGCGACCGGGGAGCTGTTTTTT. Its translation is CSARDLKATGELFF.

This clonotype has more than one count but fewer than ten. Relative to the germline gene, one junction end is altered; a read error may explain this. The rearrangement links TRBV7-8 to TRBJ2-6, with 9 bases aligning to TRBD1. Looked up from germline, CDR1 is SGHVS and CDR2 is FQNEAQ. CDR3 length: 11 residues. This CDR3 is CASSPPGQGLF. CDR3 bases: TGTGCCAGCAGCCCCCCGGGACAGGGCCTTTTC.

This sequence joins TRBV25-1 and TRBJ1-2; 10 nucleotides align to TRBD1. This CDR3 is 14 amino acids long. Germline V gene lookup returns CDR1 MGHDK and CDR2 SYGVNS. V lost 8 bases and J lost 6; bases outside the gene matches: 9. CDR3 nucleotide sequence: TGTGCCAGCGTTGCCGGGACAGGGGCGGATGGCTACACCTTC. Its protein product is CASVAGTGADGYTF.

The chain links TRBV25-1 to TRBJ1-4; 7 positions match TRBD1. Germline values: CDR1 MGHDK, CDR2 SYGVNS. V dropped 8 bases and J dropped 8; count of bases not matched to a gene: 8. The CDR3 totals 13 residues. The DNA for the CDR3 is TGTGCCAGCTCCGGGACAGTTGCGGAAAAACTGTTTTTT. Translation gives CASSGTVAEKLFF.

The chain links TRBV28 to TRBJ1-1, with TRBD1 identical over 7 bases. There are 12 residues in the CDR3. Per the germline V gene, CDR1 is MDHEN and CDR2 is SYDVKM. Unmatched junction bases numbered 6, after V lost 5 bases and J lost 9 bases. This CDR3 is CASSLEGAQAFF. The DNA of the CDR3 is TGTGCCAGCAGTCTTGAGGGGGCACAAGCTTTCTTT.

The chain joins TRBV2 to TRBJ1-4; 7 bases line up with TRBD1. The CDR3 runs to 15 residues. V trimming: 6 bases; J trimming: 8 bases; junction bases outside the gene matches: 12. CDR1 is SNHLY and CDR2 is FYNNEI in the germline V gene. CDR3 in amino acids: CASRTTGTADEKLFF. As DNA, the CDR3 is TGTGCCAGCAGGACCACCGGGACAGCGGACGAAAAACTGTTTTTT. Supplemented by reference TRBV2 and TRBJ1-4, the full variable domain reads EPEVTQTPSHQVTQMGQEVILRCVPISNHLYFYWYRQILGQKVEFLVSFYNNEISEKSEIFDDQFSVERPDGSNFTLKIRSTKLEDSAMYFCASRTTGTADEKLFFGSGTQLSVL.

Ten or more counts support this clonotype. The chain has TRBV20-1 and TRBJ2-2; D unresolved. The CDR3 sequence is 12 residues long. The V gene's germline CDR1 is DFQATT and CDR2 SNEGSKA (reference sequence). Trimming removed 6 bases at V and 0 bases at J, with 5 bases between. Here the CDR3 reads CSAVTNTGELFF. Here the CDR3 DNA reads TGCAGTGCGGTTACGAACACCGGGGAGCTGTTTTTT.

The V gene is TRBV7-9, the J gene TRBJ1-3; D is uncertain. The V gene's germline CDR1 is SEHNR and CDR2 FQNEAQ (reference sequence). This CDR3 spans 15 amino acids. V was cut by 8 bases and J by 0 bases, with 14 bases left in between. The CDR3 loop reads CASSPPYSSGNTIYF. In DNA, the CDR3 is TGTGCCAGCTCACCACCGTACAGCTCTGGAAACACCATATATTTT.

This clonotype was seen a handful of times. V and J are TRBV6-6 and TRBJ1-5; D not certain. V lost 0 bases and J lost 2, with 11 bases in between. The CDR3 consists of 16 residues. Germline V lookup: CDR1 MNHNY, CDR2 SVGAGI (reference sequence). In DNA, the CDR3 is TGTGCCAGCAGTTACTCTTCTGGGATCGGCAATCAGCCCCAGCATTTT. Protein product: CASSYSSGIGNQPQHF.

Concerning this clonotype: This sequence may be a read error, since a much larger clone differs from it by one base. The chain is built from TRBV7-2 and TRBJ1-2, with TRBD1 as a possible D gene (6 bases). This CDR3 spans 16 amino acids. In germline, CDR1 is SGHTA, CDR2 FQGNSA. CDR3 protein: CAISQGAGTSSYGYTF. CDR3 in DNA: TGCGCCATCAGCCAAGGAGCGGGGACAAGTAGTTATGGCTACACCTTC.

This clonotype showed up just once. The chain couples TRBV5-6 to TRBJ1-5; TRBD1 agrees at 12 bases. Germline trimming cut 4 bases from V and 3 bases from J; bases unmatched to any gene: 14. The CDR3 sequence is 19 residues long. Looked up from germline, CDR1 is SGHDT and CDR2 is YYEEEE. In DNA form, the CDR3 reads TGTGCCAGCAGCGTAGGAAGGCCGGGACAGGGGGCTATCAATCAGCCCCAGCATTTT. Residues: CASSVGRPGQGAINQPQHF.